This T cell receptor beta chain was captured in a study of lymphopenia after photon versus proton radiotherapy. Germline V gene sequence: CDR1 LNHDA, CDR2 SQIVND (reference sequence). This CDR3 region has 13 residues. V lost 6 bases and J lost 8, with 16 bases in between. Assay: immunoSEQ multiplex PCR; the TCRdb copy retains only in-frame clones and omits some. The table records about 53,000 clones, about 86% of them present only once. Study-level findings and limits: After lymphocyte nadir, photon-treated repertoires showed oligoclonal expansion, especially CD8+ Temra.

In regard to this clone: The antigen is undetermined.

The source was peripheral blood, collected from a patient treated with photon-based radiotherapy. The clonotype comes from a man aged 45-65 years with gastric cancer. The chain combines TRBV19 with TRBJ1-2, with D uncertain. In nucleotides, the CDR3 is TGTGCCAGTAGGACGGATCAATTACACGGCTACACCTTC. Its protein is CASRTDQLHGYTF. Combining the CDR3 with reference TRBV19 and TRBJ1-2 gives the whole variable domain DGGITQSPKYLFRKEGQNVTLSCEQNLNHDAMYWYRQDPGQGLRLIYYSQIVNDFQKGDIAEGYSVSREKKESFPLTVTSAQKNPTAFYLCASRTDQLHGYTFGSGTRLTVV.